This T cell receptor (beta chain) was recorded in a study of beta chain features in type 1 diabetes. Broader study findings: VDJ junctions from patients with type 1 diabetes contained fewer insertions and more deletions.

Per the germline V gene, CDR1 is SGHRS and CDR2 is YFSETQ. The CDR3 runs 14 residues. The V end was cut by 1 base, the J end by 3 bases, with 9 bases between. Isolated RNA was reverse transcribed in full, so expressed TCRB transcripts were sequenced. The protocol was immunoSEQ multiplex PCR, while the TCRdb copy is restricted to in-frame clones and leaves out a portion. The repertoire has almost 350,000 clones, roughly 8% of them found once; the top ten carry under 0.5%. One heparinised blood draw, averaging about 0.11 L, came from each donor. Purities over 98% were achieved in all sorted populations. Comment on this clone: Its antigen is as yet unknown.

The V gene is TRBV5-1, the J gene TRBJ2-3; D is uncertain. The sequence derives from a woman aged 18-30 years in good health. The sequenced sample consisted of central memory CD4+ T cells from blood. CDR3 in amino acids: CASSLIGSTDTQYF. DNA of the CDR3: TGCGCCAGCAGCTTGATCGGTTCGACAGATACGCAGTATTTT.